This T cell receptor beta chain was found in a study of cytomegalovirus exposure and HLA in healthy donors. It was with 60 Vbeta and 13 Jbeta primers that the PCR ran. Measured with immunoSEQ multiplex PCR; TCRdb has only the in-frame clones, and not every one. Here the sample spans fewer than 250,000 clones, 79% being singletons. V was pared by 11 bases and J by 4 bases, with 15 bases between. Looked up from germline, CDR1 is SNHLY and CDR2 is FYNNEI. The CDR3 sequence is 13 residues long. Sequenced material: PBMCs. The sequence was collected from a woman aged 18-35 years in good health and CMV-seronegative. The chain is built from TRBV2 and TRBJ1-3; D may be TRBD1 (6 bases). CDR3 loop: CAQNRVDGNTIYF. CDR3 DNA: TGTGCCCAGAACAGGGTGGACGGAAACACCATATATTTT.